This TCR beta chain was captured by sequencing in a study of CD8+ T cells in alopecia areata. RNA was extracted and reverse transcribed into cDNA as the sequencing template. TCRdb's table, derived via immunoSEQ multiplex PCR, lists solely in-frame clones and lacks some. The sample shows 200,000 or so clones, more than 45% of them seen only once. Treatment in this sample: oral pan-JAK inhibitor, 5-10 mg twice daily. The CDR3 consists of 13 residues. V lost 4 bases to trimming and J lost 2 bases, with 9 bases between them. Germline-derived CDR1 and CDR2 are SGHNT and YYREEE (reference sequence). The specimen comprised CD4+ T cells sorted from blood, sampled at week 24, from a patient treated with tofacitinib. The J gene is TRBJ2-5, the V gene TRBV5-4, with D uncertain. This clonotype originated in a human donor with alopecia areata. The CDR3 DNA reads as TGTGCCAGCAGCCCACAATCACAAGAGACCCAGTACTTC. Its translation is CASSPQSQETQYF.